This is a list of T cell receptor beta chains from one sample in a study of CD8+CD57+ T cells in acquired aplastic anemia. TCRdb re-analysed the reads in MiXCR, keeping a single row per CDR3 protein. The table shows about 200,000 distinct CDR3 sequences, with 65% occurring only once. The sample was sorted CD4+, CD8+, or CD8+CD57+ T cells (not recorded which) from PBMCs. These receptors came from a human donor with aplastic anemia. CDR3s include the opening cysteine and the closing phenylalanine or tryptophan. The D gene is left open where the match is weak. Size is omitted from some rows. Given values are once, few, many or a class for expanded clones.

>NA|TRBJ2-2|TRBV10-2|NA
TGCGCCAGCAGTGAGGACTTAGGGGCCGGGGAGCTGTTTTTT
CASSEDLGAGELFF
>TRBD1|TRBJ1-1|TRBV7-9|few
TGTGCCAGCAGCCTAGGCCACGACAGGGTGAACACTGAAGCTTTCTTT
CASSLGHDRVNTEAFF
>NA|TRBJ2-7|TRBV5-5|NA
TGTGCCTGGAGTGTAAATCTCGAGCAGTACTTC
CAWSVNLEQYF
>NA|TRBJ1-6|TRBV15|NA
TGTGCCACCAGCAGAGGGGGACGGGATAATTCACCCCTCCACTTT
CATSRGGRDNSPLHF
>TRBD2|TRBJ2-1|TRBV7-8|NA
TGTGCCAGCAGCTTAGCGCGGGGGACGAATACCTACAATGAGCAGTTCTTC
CASSLARGTNTYNEQFF
>NA|TRBJ1-1|TRBV5-1|NA
TGCGCCAGCAGCTCCGATAGGGGCAGGCCTGAAGCTTTCTTT
CASSSDRGRPEAFF
>NA|TRBJ1-1|TRBV13|few
TGTGCCAGCAGCCCTTGGGGTACTGAAGCTTTCTTT
CASSPWGTEAFF
>TRBD2|TRBJ2-1|TRBV6-5|few
TGTGCCAGCAGCGGGGCGGGAGGCTACAATGAGCAGTTCTTC
CASSGAGGYNEQFF
>NA|TRBJ2-5|TRBV7-9|few
TGTGCCAGCAGGTCGGGGGCCCGTGAGACCCAGTACTTC
CASRSGARETQYF
>NA|TRBJ1-1|TRBV7-9|NA
TGTGCCAGCAGGACAACAGGGCGAAACACTGAAGCTTTCTTC
CASRTTGRNTEAFF
>NA|TRBJ1-4|TRBV20-1|few
TGCAGTGCTAGGGCTGAAAAACTGTTTTTT
CSARAEKLFF
>NA|TRBJ1-5|TRBV5-4|few
TGTGCCAGCAGCTTACTGATGGGCAATCAGCCCCAGCATTTT
CASSLLMGNQPQHF
>TRBD1|TRBJ2-7|TRBV25-1|NA
TGTGCCAGCAGTGTGACAGGGGACGAGCAGTACTTC
CASSVTGDEQYF
>NA|TRBJ1-1|TRBV15|few
TGTGCCACCAGCAGAGATCCACGAACGGATACTGAAGCTTTCTTT
CATSRDPRTDTEAFF
>NA|TRBJ1-5|TRBV2|NA
TGTGCCAGCAGACAGGGTAACGGCAGTCAGCCCCAGCATTTT
CASRQGNGSQPQHF
>TRBD1|TRBJ2-2|TRBV10-3|NA
TGTGCCATCAGTGAAAAGGACAGGGCGGACACCGGGGAGCTGTTTTTT
CAISEKDRADTGELFF
>NA|TRBJ1-5|TRBV19|NA
TGTGCCAGTGAGGACAGAATTTATCAGCCCCAGCATTTT
CASEDRIYQPQHF
>TRBD2|TRBJ2-1|TRBV19|NA
TGTGCCAGTAGTCCACCCCCTAGACTAGCGGGTCTTCACAATGAGCAGTTCTTC
CASSPPPRLAGLHNEQFF
>NA|TRBJ1-2|TRBV29-1|NA
TGCAGCGTTGGGACGGACGGCTATGGCTACACCTTC
CSVGTDGYGYTF
>TRBD1|TRBJ1-4|TRBV10-3|few
TGTGCCATCGGGACCGGGACAGGGAATGAAAAACTGTTTTTT
CAIGTGTGNEKLFF
>NA|TRBJ2-1|TRBV2|NA
TGTGCCAGCAGTATTGTCACTTACAATGAGCAGTTCTTC
CASSIVTYNEQFF
>NA|TRBJ2-7|TRBV6-1|once
TGTGCCAGCAGCCTCGGACTCAGTACCTACGAGCAGTACTTC
CASSLGLSTYEQYF
>TRBD1|TRBJ2-1|TRBV25-1|NA
TGTGCCAGCAGTGATGGACAGGGGGCTTACGAGCAGTTCTTC
CASSDGQGAYEQFF
>NA|TRBJ1-2|TRBV7-6|NA
TGTGCCAGCAGCTTAGCGCCAAGGGGCGCGGAGGGCTACACCTTC
CASSLAPRGAEGYTF
>NA|TRBJ2-3|TRBV5-1|NA
TGCGCCAGCAGCTCCCACCACTCACAGGCAGATACGCAGTATTTT
CASSSHHSQADTQYF
>TRBD1|TRBJ1-2|TRBV20-1|NA
TGCAGTGCTAGCCAGGGGGCAAGCTATGGCTACACCTTC
CSASQGASYGYTF
>NA|TRBJ1-5|TRBV25-1|NA
TGTGCCAGCAGTGATGTACAGGGAGACAATCAGCCCCAGCATTTT
CASSDVQGDNQPQHF
>NA|TRBJ2-7|TRBV20-1|NA
TGCAGTGCTCCGAGGGCTCCTTACTCCTACGAGCAGTACTTC
CSAPRAPYSYEQYF